This entry lists 29 T cell receptor beta chains sequenced from one sample in a study of CD8 T cells in ankylosing spondylitis. Each CDR3 protein gets one entry after TCRdb re-called the 5' RACE reads with MiXCR. Among approximately 300,000 distinct CDR3 sequences listed, around 20% were seen once. Sequenced material: blood, either unsorted or a sorted T cell fraction (not recorded which). The receptors derive from a male donor with ankylosing spondylitis or in good health (not recorded which).

This clonotype showed up many times. The CDR3 is CASSLDGHPYNEQFF. The CDR3 coding sequence is TGCGCCAGCAGCTTGGACGGACACCCATACAATGAGCAGTTCTTC. This rearrangement joins TRBV5-1 to TRBJ2-1, with D possibly matching TRBD1 (5 bases). Trimming stripped 0 bases from V and 4 bases from J, with 11 bases between. The CDR3 is made up of 15 amino acids. The V gene's germline CDR1 is SGHRS and CDR2 YFSETQ.

This rearrangement joins TRBV20-1 to TRBJ2-5; 7 bases align to TRBD2. Looked up from germline, CDR1 is DFQATT and CDR2 is SNEGSKA (reference sequence). V shed 5 bases, J shed 5 bases, and the junction held 5 bases outside the gene matches. This CDR3 contains 12 residues. The CDR3 sequence is CSARTSYETQYF. The CDR3 DNA is TGCAGTGCTCGGACTAGTTATGAGACCCAGTACTTC.

This clonotype has just a few counts. The chain has TRBV7-3 and TRBJ2-2; D perhaps matches TRBD2 (6 bases). The CDR3 loop spans 15 amino acids. Germline CDR1 SGHTA, CDR2 FQGTGA. Trimming took off 3 bases at V and 3 bases at J, with 11 bases between the two ends. Here the CDR3 reads CASSLGRQYTGELFF. The CDR3 DNA reads as TGTGCCAGCAGCTTGGGGAGGCAATACACCGGGGAGCTGTTTTTT.

The rearrangement joins TRBV11-2 to TRBJ1-4; D remains unclear. CDR1 and CDR2 from the germline V gene are SGHAT and FQNNGV. The CDR3 is made up of 14 amino acids. V lost 0 bases and J 7 bases, leaving 9 bases between the germline ends. The DNA for the CDR3 is TGTGCCAGCAGCTTAGATTCGGCGAGTGAAAAACTGTTTTTT. This codes for CASSLDSASEKLFF.

The J gene is TRBJ1-1, the V gene TRBV3-1; perhaps TRBD1 as D (5 bases). The CDR3 has 13 residues. Trimming shortened V by 8 bases and J by 8 bases, and 18 bases separated the two germline ends. Germline V gene sequence: CDR1 LGHDT, CDR2 YNNKEL (reference sequence). The CDR3 sequence is CASGDAGVVEAFF. The DNA for the CDR3 is TGTGCCAGCGGGGACGCCGGAGTTGTGGAAGCTTTCTTT. The complete variable domain, with remaining parts taken from reference TRBV3-1 and TRBJ1-1, reads DTAVSQTPKYLVTQMGNDKSIKCEQNLGHDTMYWYKQDSKKFLKIMFSYNNKELIINETVPNRFSPKSPDKAHLNLHINSLELGDSAVYFCASGDAGVVEAFFGQGTRLTVV.

The chain combines TRBV3-1 with TRBJ2-2; TRBD2 agrees at 12 bases. The CDR3 sequence is 16 residues long. In germline, CDR1 is LGHDT, CDR2 YNNKEL (reference sequence). The J segment lost 3 bases and the V segment lost 4 bases, leaving 3 bases of the junction unmatched. For the CDR3, the DNA is TGTGCCAGCAGCCCCCGACTAGCGGGGGACACCGGGGAGCTGTTTTTT. Its protein is CASSPRLAGDTGELFF.

The chain joins TRBV12-3 or TRBV12-4 to TRBJ2-7; 10 bases are shared with TRBD2. Germline trimming cut 8 bases from V and 6 bases from J; bases unmatched to any gene: 4. The CDR3 has 12 residues. The CDR3 DNA is TGTGCCAGCGGGCTAGCGGGGGTCGAGCAGTACGTC. Translation: CASGLAGVEQYV.

The V gene is TRBV7-3, the J gene TRBJ2-3; D call uncertain. In germline, CDR1 is SGHTA, CDR2 FQGTGA. Trimming took off 5 bases at V and 3 bases at J, with 9 bases between the two ends. The CDR3 has 13 amino acids. The CDR3, as DNA: TGTGCCAGCAGCGGGTTCGGGACAGATACGCAGTATTTT. Residues: CASSGFGTDTQYF.

This clonotype was observed a handful of times. The CDR3 protein is CASSLSGSGEPQHF. DNA of the CDR3: TGTGCCAGCAGCTTGAGTGGCTCCGGGGAGCCCCAGCATTTT. The chain links TRBV5-6 to TRBJ1-5; D unresolved. This CDR3 region has 14 residues. Trimming removed 1 base at V and 8 bases at J, with 13 bases between. Looked up from germline, CDR1 is SGHDT and CDR2 is YYEEEE.

Ten or more counts support this clonotype. The chain couples TRBV6-4 to TRBJ2-2, with 15 bases fitting TRBD2. Germline CDR1 and CDR2: MRHNA and SNTAGT. The CDR3 length is 15 residues. V lost 7 bases, J lost 4 bases, and 1 base stayed unmatched. The CDR3 protein is CASKGLAGGTGELFF. The CDR3 nucleotides are TGTGCCAGCAAGGGACTAGCGGGAGGCACCGGGGAGCTGTTTTTT.

By share, this clonotype counts as medium-sized. The chain couples TRBV27 to TRBJ2-1, with a possible D match to TRBD1 (6 bases). Trimming removed 4 bases at V and 5 bases at J, with 9 bases between. Per germline, CDR1 MNHEY and CDR2 SMNVEV (reference sequence). This CDR3 has 13 residues. The CDR3 loop reads CASSSRTDNEQFF. CDR3 bases: TGTGCCAGCAGTTCCAGGACAGACAATGAGCAGTTCTTC.

The chain joins TRBV5-1 to TRBJ2-1; maybe TRBD2 (7 bases). The V and J ends lost 2 bases and 3 bases respectively, with 18 bases between them. The CDR3 consists of 17 residues. The germline gives CDR1 SGHRS, CDR2 YFSETQ. This chain's CDR3 is CASSFAVAGAYYNEQFF. In DNA form, the CDR3 reads TGCGCCAGCAGCTTCGCGGTTGCGGGGGCCTACTACAATGAGCAGTTCTTC.

Worth noting for this clonotype: Since a much larger clone is just one base distant, this may be a read error. The CDR3 spells CVISVSGNEQFF. CDR3 in DNA: TGTGTCATCAGTGTTTCGGGCAATGAGCAGTTCTTC. The chain links TRBV10-3 to TRBJ2-1, with D uncertain. From germline, CDR1 is ENHRY and CDR2 SYGVKD. The CDR3 loop spans 12 amino acids.

The V call is TRBV7-8, the J call TRBJ1-5, with TRBD1 as a possible D gene (6 bases). Germline V CDR1 and CDR2: SGHVS, FQNEAQ. The CDR3 extends over 14 amino acids. V dropped 7 bases and J dropped 1 base, with 11 bases sitting between them. The CDR3 DNA reads TGTGCCAGCAAGTTGGGGGCGAGCAATCAGCCCCAGCATTTT. Its protein product is CASKLGASNQPQHF.

In regard to this clonotype: This clone may be a read error of a much larger clone one base away. V and J are TRBV6-5 and TRBJ1-1; D is perhaps TRBD1 (5 bases). This CDR3 has 12 residues. In germline, CDR1 is MNHEY, CDR2 SVGAGI. Here the CDR3 reads CASRGMATAAFF. The CDR3 DNA sequence: TGTGCCAGCCGGGGGATGGCCACTGCAGCTTTCTTT.

This sequence joins TRBV7-9 and TRBJ1-2; D gene ambiguous. This CDR3 region has 14 residues. CDR1 is SEHNR and CDR2 is FQNEAQ in the germline V gene (reference sequence). V lost 0 bases, J lost 0 bases, and 5 bases lay in between. The DNA for the CDR3 is TGTGCCAGCAGCTTAGCCCGTTCTAACTATGGCTACACCTTC. The encoded protein is CASSLARSNYGYTF.

This clonotype was seen many times. The V gene is TRBV20-1, the J gene TRBJ2-1, with TRBD2 matching over 13 bases. Trimming cost V 6 bases and J 4 bases; bases outside gene matches: 9. Germline V gene sequence: CDR1 DFQATT, CDR2 SNEGSKA (reference sequence). The CDR3 runs 16 residues. CDR3 in amino acids: CSAESPGLAGYNEQFF. CDR3 nucleotides: TGCAGTGCAGAGTCACCGGGACTAGCGGGGTACAATGAGCAGTTCTTC.

This clonotype came up a few times. The chain is built from TRBV5-1 and TRBJ1-4; 9 bases fit TRBD1. After removal of 0 bases from V and 6 bases from J, the junction contained 9 bases not matched to a gene. The CDR3 spans 17 residues. The germline V gene has CDR1 SGHRS and CDR2 YFSETQ. Here the CDR3 DNA reads TGCGCCAGCAGCTTGGGCATCGGGGGACAGGGTCATGAAAAACTGTTTTTT. It codes for CASSLGIGGQGHEKLFF.

The rearrangement uses TRBV10-3 and TRBJ2-2, with D possibly TRBD2 on 6 matching bases. V was trimmed by 0 bases and J by 0 bases, leaving 8 bases between them. CDR3 length: 16 amino acids. The germline V gene has CDR1 ENHRY and CDR2 SYGVKD. CDR3 DNA: TGTGCCATCAGTGAGTCGGGGGGAGCGAACACCGGGGAGCTGTTTTTT. This gives the protein CAISESGGANTGELFF.

This clonotype was observed a few times. The J gene is TRBJ1-5, the V gene TRBV28; 7 bases agree with TRBD1. The CDR3 is made up of 16 amino acids. With 2 bases clipped from V and 4 bases from J, the junction kept 8 bases outside the gene matches. Germline V gives CDR1 MDHEN, CDR2 SYDVKM. The CDR3 spells CASSLRQGNPNQPQHF. The CDR3, as DNA: TGTGCCAGCAGTTTACGACAGGGAAACCCTAATCAGCCCCAGCATTTT.

J is TRBJ2-5 and V is TRBV20-1, with 14 bases aligning to TRBD2. Germline assignment: CDR1 DFQATT and CDR2 SNEGSKA (reference sequence). The CDR3 covers 16 residues. V trimming: 0 bases; J trimming: 5 bases; junction bases outside the gene matches: 5. The CDR3 loop reads CSAREGLAGGRETQYF. In DNA, the CDR3 is TGCAGTGCTAGAGAAGGACTAGCGGGAGGAAGGGAGACCCAGTACTTC.

Only a few counts were recorded for this clonotype. The chain has TRBV7-9 and TRBJ2-5; TRBD2 agrees at 8 bases. The CDR3 length is 14 residues. CDR1 SEHNR and CDR2 FQNEAQ come from the germline V gene (reference sequence). The J segment lost 1 base and the V segment lost 6 bases, leaving 4 bases of the junction unmatched. The CDR3 DNA reads TGTGCCAGCAGGGACGGACTAGCCCAAGAGACCCAGTACTTC. As protein: CASRDGLAQETQYF.

This clonotype was picked up a small number of times. V and J are TRBV20-1 and TRBJ1-6; no reliable D call. The CDR3 sequence is 16 residues long. CDR1 DFQATT and CDR2 SNEGSKA come from the germline V gene (reference sequence). Deletions cut 3 bases from V and 0 bases from J, with 12 bases between. CDR3 region: CSASQAKSSYNSPLHF. CDR3 DNA: TGCAGTGCTAGTCAGGCGAAGAGCTCCTATAATTCACCCCTCCACTTT.

The chain recombines TRBV7-2 with TRBJ2-2, with 11 bases aligning to TRBD2. CDR3 length equals 16 residues. J was trimmed by 7 bases and V by 2 bases; bases with no gene match: 6. CDR1 and CDR2 from the germline V gene are SGHTA and FQGNSA. The CDR3 DNA reads as TGTGCCAGCAGCTTAAATAGCGGGGGGGCGGTCGGGGAGCTGTTTTTT. Its protein product is CASSLNSGGAVGELFF.

This clonotype was detected a few times. The chain joins TRBV7-6 to TRBJ1-5, with D maybe TRBD1 (6 bases). The V gene lost 2 bases and the J gene lost 3 bases, with 11 bases spanning the gap. Germline values: CDR1 SGHVS, CDR2 FNYEAQ. The CDR3 is 15 amino acids. CDR3 in DNA: TGTGCCAGCAGCTTATCAGGGGACATCAATCAGCCCCAGCATTTT. Encoded protein: CASSLSGDINQPQHF.

As regards this clonotype: This may come from a read error, since a much larger clone is one base off. The chain links TRBV11-2 to TRBJ2-3; D unclear. The V gene lost 5 bases and the J gene lost 9 bases, with 18 bases spanning the gap. The length of the CDR3 is 14 residues. Germline V gene lookup returns CDR1 SGHAT and CDR2 FQNNGV. For the CDR3, the DNA is TGTGCCAGCAGCCGGGCCCCCCACGTAGAAACGCAGTATTTT. Its translation: CASSRAPHVETQYF.

V is TRBV20-1 and J is TRBJ1-1; unclear D gene. CDR3 length: 14 residues. Germline loops: CDR1 DFQATT, CDR2 SNEGSKA (reference sequence). Trimming took 3 bases from V and 1 from J, leaving 12 bases between them. The CDR3 DNA is TGCAGTGCTAGTAAAAACGGTTGGAACACTGAAGCTTTCTTT. It encodes CSASKNGWNTEAFF.

This clonotype was picked up a small number of times. The DNA for the CDR3 is TGTGCCAGCAGGTTCGGGGGTGAAGCTTTCTTT. Translation: CASRFGGEAFF. The chain recombines TRBV12-3 or TRBV12-4 with TRBJ1-1; D might be TRBD1 (5 bases). The CDR3 sequence is 11 residues long. Between the trimmed V and J ends, which lost 6 bases and 7 bases, there was a span of 9 bases.

This clonotype was seen many times. One junction end disagrees with the germline gene, perhaps due to a read error. The V and J genes are TRBV5-1 and TRBJ2-3; 7 bases align to TRBD2. This CDR3 is built from 14 residues. Germline V gives CDR1 SGHRS, CDR2 YFSETQ. The CDR3 bases are TGTGCCAGCAGCCCAGGGACTAACACAGATACGCAGTATTTT. Translating it yields CASSPGTNTDTQYF.